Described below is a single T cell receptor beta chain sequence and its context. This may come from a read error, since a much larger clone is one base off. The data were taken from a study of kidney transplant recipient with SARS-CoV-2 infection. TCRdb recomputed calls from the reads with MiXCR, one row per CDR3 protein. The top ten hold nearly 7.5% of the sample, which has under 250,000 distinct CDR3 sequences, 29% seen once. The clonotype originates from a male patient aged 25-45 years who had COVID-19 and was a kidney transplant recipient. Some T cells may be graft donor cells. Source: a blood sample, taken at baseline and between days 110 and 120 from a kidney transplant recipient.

The CDR3 nucleotides read TGTGCCAGTAGTATAGGGGTGGCAAACTCCTTCGAGCAGTACTTC. Translated, it gives CASSIGVANSFEQYF. The gene calls are TRBV19 and TRBJ2-5; no firm D call. The better agreement between TRBJ2-7 and the DNA end casts doubt on the J call. CDR3 length: 15 residues. Germline lookup yields CDR1 LNHDA and CDR2 SQIVND (reference sequence).